Each of the 2 T cell receptor beta chains below was sequenced from the same sample in a study of T cells in localized non-small cell lung cancer. Here immunoSEQ multiplex PCR was the method, and the copy in TCRdb shows in-frame clones only, minus some. The sample lists roughly 39,000 clones, around 87% occurring once. The sequenced sample was peripheral blood, obtained before any cancer treatment. The receptors stem from a man aged 18-55 years with stage I lung adenocarcinoma.

The rearrangement joins TRBV4-1 to TRBJ1-3; D is perhaps TRBD1 (5 bases). This CDR3 has 17 amino acids. V was cut by 0 bases and J by 0 bases, with 12 bases left in between. Germline values: CDR1 MGHRA, CDR2 YSYEKL. Here the CDR3 DNA reads TGCGCCAGCAGCCAAGAGGGGGTCCTCGGCTCTGGAAACACCATATATTTT. This encodes CASSQEGVLGSGNTIYF.

This clone has a handful of counts. The V gene is TRBV14, the J gene TRBJ1-2, with 7 positions matching TRBD1. The CDR3 has 18 residues. V lost 3 bases and J lost 8; bases outside the gene matches: 21. In germline, CDR1 is SGHDN, CDR2 FVKESK. The CDR3 loop is CASSHTGGTAKMVTGYTF. The DNA for the CDR3 is TGTGCCAGCAGCCACACCGGGGGGACAGCCAAAATGGTCACGGGCTACACCTTC.